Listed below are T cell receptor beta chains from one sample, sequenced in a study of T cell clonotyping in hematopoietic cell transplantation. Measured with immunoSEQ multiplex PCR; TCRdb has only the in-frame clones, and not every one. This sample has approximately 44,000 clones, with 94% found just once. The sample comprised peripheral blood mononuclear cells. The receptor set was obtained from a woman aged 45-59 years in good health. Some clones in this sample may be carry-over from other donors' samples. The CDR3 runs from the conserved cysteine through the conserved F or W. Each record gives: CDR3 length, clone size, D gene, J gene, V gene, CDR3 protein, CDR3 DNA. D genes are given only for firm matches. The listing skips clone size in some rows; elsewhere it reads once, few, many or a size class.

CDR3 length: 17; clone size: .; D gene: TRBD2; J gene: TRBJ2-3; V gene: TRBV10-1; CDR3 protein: CASLPPLAGLLADTQYF; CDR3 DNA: TGCGCCAGCCTTCCCCCACTAGCGGGTCTACTAGCGGATACGCAGTATTTT
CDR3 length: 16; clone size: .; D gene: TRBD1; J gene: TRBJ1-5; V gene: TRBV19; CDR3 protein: CASRTMKGARDQPQHF; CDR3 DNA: TGTGCCAGTAGAACAATGAAGGGGGCGAGGGATCAGCCCCAGCATTTT
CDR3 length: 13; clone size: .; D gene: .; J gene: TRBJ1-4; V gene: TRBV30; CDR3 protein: CAWKRQLNEKLFF; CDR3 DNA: TGTGCCTGGAAACGACAGCTTAATGAAAAACTGTTTTTT
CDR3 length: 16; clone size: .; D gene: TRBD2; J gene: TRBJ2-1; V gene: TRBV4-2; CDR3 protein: CASSQETGGSYNEQFF; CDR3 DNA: TGTGCCAGCAGCCAAGAAACGGGGGGCTCCTACAATGAGCAGTTCTTC
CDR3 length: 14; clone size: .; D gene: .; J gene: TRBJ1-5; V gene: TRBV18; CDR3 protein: CASSPRDTYQPQHF; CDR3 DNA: TGTGCCAGCTCGCCCAGGGACACGTATCAGCCCCAGCATTTT
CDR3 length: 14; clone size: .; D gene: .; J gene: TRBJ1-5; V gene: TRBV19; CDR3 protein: CASRGGVSNQPQHF; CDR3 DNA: TGTGCCAGTCGGGGCGGGGTTAGCAATCAGCCCCAGCATTTT
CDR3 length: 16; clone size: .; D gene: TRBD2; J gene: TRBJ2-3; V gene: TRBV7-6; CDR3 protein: CASSSVAGGNTDTQYF; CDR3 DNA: TGTGCCAGCAGCTCCGTAGCGGGGGGAAACACAGATACGCAGTATTTT
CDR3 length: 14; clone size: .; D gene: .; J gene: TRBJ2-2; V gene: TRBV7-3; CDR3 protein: CASSLNPTAGELFF; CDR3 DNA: TGTGCCAGCAGCTTAAATCCCACAGCCGGGGAGCTGTTTTTT
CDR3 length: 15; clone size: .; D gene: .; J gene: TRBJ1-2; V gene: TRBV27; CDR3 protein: CASSPGEGNNYGYTF; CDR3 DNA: TGTGCCAGCAGCCCTGGGGAGGGCAATAACTATGGCTACACCTTC
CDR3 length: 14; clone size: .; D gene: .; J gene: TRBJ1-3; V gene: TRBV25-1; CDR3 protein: CASSDLLSGNTIYF; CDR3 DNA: TGTGCCAGCAGTGACTTACTTTCCGGAAACACCATATATTTT
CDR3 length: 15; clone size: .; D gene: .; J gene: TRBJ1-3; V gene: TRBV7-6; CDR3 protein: CASSLDQSSGNTIYF; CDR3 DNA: TGTGCCAGCAGCTTAGATCAGAGCTCTGGAAACACCATATATTTT
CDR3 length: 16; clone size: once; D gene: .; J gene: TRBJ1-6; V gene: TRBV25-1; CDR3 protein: CASSESPGLGNSPLHF; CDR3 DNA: TGTGCCAGCAGTGAATCCCCGGGCCTTGGTAATTCACCCCTCCACTTT